The 6 T cell receptor beta chains in this list originate from one sample, sequenced in a study of Ad26.COV2.S vaccination and SARS-CoV-2 variants. Treatment defined: about 20 received Ad26.COV2.S at low or high dose, single or two shots; five or six received placebo; per-sample allocation not given. At day 63 after the first vaccine or placebo injection, samples were drawn. Generated by immunoSEQ multiplex PCR, the TCRdb table keeps only in-frame clones and is missing some. There are roughly 500,000 clones in the sample; roughly 85% occur only once, and roughly 13% lies in the top ten. Source: peripheral blood, taken in a trial of Ad26.COV2.S vaccine versus placebo. The receptors come from a person between 18 and 60 years old who received the Ad26.COV2.S COVID-19 vaccine or a placebo.

This clone was found once. The chain joins TRBV5-4 to TRBJ2-7; possible D gene TRBD2, 7 bases. Germline values: CDR1 SGHNT, CDR2 YYREEE (reference sequence). V dropped 2 bases and J dropped 4 bases, with 16 bases sitting between them. The CDR3 is made up of 15 amino acids. CDR3 bases: TGTGCCAGCAGCTTAGGTCCGGGGGGACAATACGAGCAGTACTTC. Amino acids: CASSLGPGGQYEQYF.

The V gene is TRBV5-1, the J gene TRBJ2-3; 7 bases match TRBD1. The CDR3 totals 15 residues. Germline values: CDR1 SGHRS, CDR2 YFSETQ. With V trimmed by 4 bases and J by 2 bases, 7 bases remained unmatched. The DNA for the CDR3 is TGCGCCAGCAGCCCGGGACAGCCTACCACAGATACGCAGTATTTT. It specifies CASSPGQPTTDTQYF. Variable domain in full (rest from reference TRBV5-1 and TRBJ2-3): KAGVTQTPRYLIKTRGQQVTLSCSPISGHRSVSWYQQTPGQGLQFLFEYFSETQRNKGNFPGRFSGRQFSNSRSEMNVSTLELGDSALYLCASSPGQPTTDTQYFGPGTRLTVL.

The chain is built from TRBV19 and TRBJ2-3; maybe TRBD1 (5 bases). This CDR3 spans 16 amino acids. Germline-derived CDR1 and CDR2 are LNHDA and SQIVND (reference sequence). V was shortened by 6 bases and J by 6 bases, with 22 bases between the two germline ends. CDR3 nucleotides: TGTGCCAGTAGCCCCAGGGAATCGAGGCCCTGGGATACGCAGTATTTT. It codes for CASSPRESRPWDTQYF.

The chain joins TRBV3-1 (or the pseudogene TRBV3-2) to TRBJ2-7, with TRBD1 identical over 7 bases. The V segment lost 5 bases and the J segment 3 bases; nucleotides outside the gene matches: 10. The CDR3 sequence is 15 residues long. The germline V gene encodes CDR1 LGHDT and CDR2 YNNKEL (reference sequence). The CDR3 is CASSYRTGPFYEQYF. The DNA of the CDR3 is TGTGCCAGCAGCTACCGGACAGGCCCCTTCTACGAGCAGTACTTC.

This chain joins TRBV27 and TRBJ2-1, with no clear D. The CDR3 sequence is 13 residues long. The V end lost 3 bases, the J end lost 4 bases, and 7 bases lay between the germline ends. The V gene's germline CDR1 is MNHEY and CDR2 SMNVEV (reference sequence). The CDR3 loop reads CASSFDRYNEQFF. The CDR3 coding sequence is TGTGCCAGCAGTTTTGATCGATACAATGAGCAGTTCTTC.

The chain is built from TRBV7-8 and TRBJ1-3, with D possibly TRBD1 on 5 matching bases. The germline V gene has CDR1 SGHVS and CDR2 FQNEAQ. V was trimmed by 5 bases and J by 0 bases, leaving 11 bases between them. The CDR3 consists of 15 residues. In DNA, the CDR3 is TGTGCCAGCAGCCCGGGACCCTTCTCTGGAAACACCATATATTTT. It yields the protein CASSPGPFSGNTIYF.